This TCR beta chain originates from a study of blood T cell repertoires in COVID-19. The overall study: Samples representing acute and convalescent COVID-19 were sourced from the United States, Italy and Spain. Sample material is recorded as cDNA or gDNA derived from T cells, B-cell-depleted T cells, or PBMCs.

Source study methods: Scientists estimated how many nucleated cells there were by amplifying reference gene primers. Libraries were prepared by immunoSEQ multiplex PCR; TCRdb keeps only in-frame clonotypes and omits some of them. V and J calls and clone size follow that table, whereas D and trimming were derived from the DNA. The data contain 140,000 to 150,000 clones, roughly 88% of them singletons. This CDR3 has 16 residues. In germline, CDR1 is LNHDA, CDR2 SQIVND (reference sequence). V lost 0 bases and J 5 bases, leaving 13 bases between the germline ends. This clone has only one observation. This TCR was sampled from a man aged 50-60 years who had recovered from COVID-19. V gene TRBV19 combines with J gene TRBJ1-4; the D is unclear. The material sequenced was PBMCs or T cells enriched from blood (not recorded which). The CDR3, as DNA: TGTGCCAGTAGTATAGATCCCGGGAGGCCCAATGAAAAACTGTTTTTT. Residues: CASSIDPGRPNEKLFF.